Sequencing of this T cell receptor (beta chain) was carried out in a study of post-analysis software for immune sequencing data. Study-level points and caveats: The study found TRBV5-6, TRBV5-1 and TRBV20-1 among roughly 5 TRBV segments more frequent in patients than controls.

This clonotype was seen only a few times. Its matching antigen is unknown. TCR beta cDNA libraries had unique molecular identifiers. TCRdb redid the calling of the PCR reads with MiXCR, one entry per CDR3 protein. The sample carries more than 450,000 distinct CDR3 sequences, roughly 45% recorded once. The V segment lost 4 bases and the J segment 9 bases; nucleotides outside the gene matches: 5. This CDR3 region has 14 residues. Germline V gives CDR1 SNHLY, CDR2 FYNNEI. The chain uses TRBV2 and TRBJ2-7; 14 bases fit TRBD2. This TCR was recovered from a girl aged 10-17 years with multiple sclerosis. The sample was blood. CDR3 protein: CASSGDGLAGGQYF. The CDR3 region has the DNA TGTGCCAGCAGTGGGGACGGACTAGCGGGAGGGCAGTACTTC.